The rows below give T cell receptor beta chains drawn from one sample of a study of CD8 T cells in ankylosing spondylitis. TCRdb analysed the 5' RACE reads with MiXCR anew, one entry per CDR3 protein. The data show 800,000 to 900,000 distinct CDR3 sequences, with about 11% seen just once and about 0.5% held by the top ten. Sequencing input: blood, either unsorted or a sorted T cell fraction (not recorded which). These receptors all stem from a male donor with ankylosing spondylitis. The CDR3 runs from the conserved cysteine through the conserved F or W. Fields, in order: CDR3 length, D gene, clone size, V gene, J gene, CDR3 protein, CDR3 DNA. A D gene is named only where the DNA matches it firmly. Size is stated for part of the rows, as once, few or many counts, or as a class when the clone is expanded.

CDR3 length: 14
D gene: .
clone size: few
V gene: TRBV14
J gene: TRBJ2-5
CDR3 protein: CASSQNRVRETQYF
CDR3 DNA: TGTGCCAGCAGCCAAAACAGGGTGAGGGAGACCCAGTACTTC

CDR3 length: 17
D gene: TRBD2
clone size: few
V gene: TRBV12-3/TRBV12-4
J gene: TRBJ2-3
CDR3 protein: CASSSGSGGPGTDTQYF
CDR3 DNA: TGTGCCAGCAGTTCCGGAAGCGGGGGGCCTGGCACAGATACGCAGTATTTT

CDR3 length: 13
D gene: .
clone size: few
V gene: TRBV20-1
J gene: TRBJ1-6
CDR3 protein: CSARRPHDSPLHF
CDR3 DNA: TGCAGTGCTAGACGGCCTCATGATTCACCCCTCCACTTT

CDR3 length: 14
D gene: .
clone size: many
V gene: TRBV29-1
J gene: TRBJ2-5
CDR3 protein: CSVGGFSGEETQYF
CDR3 DNA: TGCAGCGTTGGAGGATTTAGCGGTGAAGAGACCCAGTACTTC

CDR3 length: 18
D gene: TRBD2
clone size: .
V gene: TRBV20-1
J gene: TRBJ2-2
CDR3 protein: CSAHRGTLAVGNTGELFF
CDR3 DNA: TGCAGTGCACATCGGGGTACGCTAGCGGTTGGGAACACCGGGGAGCTGTTTTTT

CDR3 length: 13
D gene: TRBD1
clone size: .
V gene: TRBV6-2/TRBV6-3
J gene: TRBJ1-5
CDR3 protein: CASGDRTGQPQHF
CDR3 DNA: TGTGCCAGCGGGGACAGGACAGGGCAGCCCCAGCATTTT

CDR3 length: 13
D gene: TRBD1
clone size: many
V gene: TRBV7-2
J gene: TRBJ2-7
CDR3 protein: CASSLGQGHEQYF
CDR3 DNA: TGCGCCAGCAGCCTGGGACAGGGCCACGAGCAGTACTTC

CDR3 length: 11
D gene: .
clone size: many
V gene: TRBV6-5
J gene: TRBJ2-7
CDR3 protein: CASSQKAEQYF
CDR3 DNA: TGTGCCAGCAGTCAGAAGGCCGAGCAGTACTTC

CDR3 length: 13
D gene: .
clone size: few
V gene: TRBV5-1
J gene: TRBJ1-3
CDR3 protein: CASSFAGSGTIYF
CDR3 DNA: TGCGCCAGCAGCTTCGCGGGTAGCGGCACCATATATTTT

CDR3 length: 15
D gene: TRBD2
clone size: many
V gene: TRBV7-8
J gene: TRBJ2-1
CDR3 protein: CASSRTGTSGSSQFF
CDR3 DNA: TGTGCCAGCAGCAGGACCGGGACTAGCGGGAGTTCCCAGTTCTTC

CDR3 length: 13
D gene: TRBD1
clone size: .
V gene: TRBV20-1
J gene: TRBJ2-2
CDR3 protein: CSADRDAAGELFF
CDR3 DNA: TGCAGTGCTGACAGGGATGCGGCCGGGGAGCTGTTTTTT

CDR3 length: 15
D gene: TRBD2
clone size: .
V gene: TRBV7-3
J gene: TRBJ2-3
CDR3 protein: CASSQVAGGTDTQYF
CDR3 DNA: TGTGCCAGCAGCCAAGTGGCGGGGGGCACAGATACGCAGTATTTT

CDR3 length: 15
D gene: TRBD2
clone size: many
V gene: TRBV20-1
J gene: TRBJ2-7
CDR3 protein: CSARKREGLEREQYF
CDR3 DNA: TGCAGTGCTAGAAAGCGGGAGGGCCTCGAGCGCGAGCAGTACTTC

CDR3 length: 16
D gene: TRBD2
clone size: many
V gene: TRBV10-3
J gene: TRBJ2-7
CDR3 protein: CAISDGTSGRTHEQYF
CDR3 DNA: TGTGCCATCAGTGATGGGACTAGCGGGAGGACCCACGAGCAGTACTTC

CDR3 length: 18
D gene: TRBD1
clone size: few
V gene: TRBV5-1
J gene: TRBJ2-3
CDR3 protein: CASSLARQGVFPPDTQYF
CDR3 DNA: TGCGCCAGCAGCTTGGCCCGACAGGGGGTATTCCCGCCAGATACGCAGTATTTT

CDR3 length: 13
D gene: .
clone size: .
V gene: TRBV19
J gene: TRBJ2-1
CDR3 protein: CASSVTSYNEQFF
CDR3 DNA: TGTGCCTCGTCCGTTACCTCCTACAATGAGCAGTTCTTC

CDR3 length: 16
D gene: TRBD2
clone size: .
V gene: TRBV7-2
J gene: TRBJ2-2
CDR3 protein: CASNHLGGRADGELFF
CDR3 DNA: TGTGCCAGCAACCACCTGGGGGGGAGGGCCGACGGGGAGCTGTTTTTT

CDR3 length: 13
D gene: .
clone size: few
V gene: TRBV20-1
J gene: TRBJ2-7
CDR3 protein: CSAGTGTSYEQYF
CDR3 DNA: TGCAGTGCTGGGACCGGGACGTCCTACGAGCAGTACTTC